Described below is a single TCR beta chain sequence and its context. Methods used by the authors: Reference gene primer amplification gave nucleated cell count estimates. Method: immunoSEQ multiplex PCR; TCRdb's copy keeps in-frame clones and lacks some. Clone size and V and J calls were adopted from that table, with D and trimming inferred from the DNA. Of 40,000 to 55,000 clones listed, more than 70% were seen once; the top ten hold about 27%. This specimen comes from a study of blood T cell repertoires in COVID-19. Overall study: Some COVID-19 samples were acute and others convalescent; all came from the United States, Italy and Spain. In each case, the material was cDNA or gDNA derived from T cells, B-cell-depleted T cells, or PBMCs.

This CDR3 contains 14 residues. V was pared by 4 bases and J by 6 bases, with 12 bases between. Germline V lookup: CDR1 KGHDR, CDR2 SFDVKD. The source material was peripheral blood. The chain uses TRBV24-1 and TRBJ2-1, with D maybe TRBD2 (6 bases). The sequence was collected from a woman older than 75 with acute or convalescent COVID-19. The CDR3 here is CATSDPGRTNEQFF. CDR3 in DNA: TGTGCCACCAGTGACCCGGGGAGGACCAATGAGCAGTTCTTC.